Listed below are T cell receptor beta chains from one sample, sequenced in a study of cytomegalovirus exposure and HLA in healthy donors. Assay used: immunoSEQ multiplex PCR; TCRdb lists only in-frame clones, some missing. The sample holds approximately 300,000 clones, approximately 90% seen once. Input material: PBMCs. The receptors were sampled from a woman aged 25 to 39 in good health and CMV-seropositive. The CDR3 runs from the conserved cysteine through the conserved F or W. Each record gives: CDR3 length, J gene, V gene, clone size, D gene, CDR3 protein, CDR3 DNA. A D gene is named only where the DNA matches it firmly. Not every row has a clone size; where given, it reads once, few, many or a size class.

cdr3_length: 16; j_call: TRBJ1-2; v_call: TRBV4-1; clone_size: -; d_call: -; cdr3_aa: CASSQDGGEGRYGYTF; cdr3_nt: TGCGCCAGCAGCCAAGATGGGGGGGAAGGGCGGTATGGCTACACCTTC
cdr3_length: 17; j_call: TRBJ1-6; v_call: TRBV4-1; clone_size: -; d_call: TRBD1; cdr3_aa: CASREIGTGPLESPLHF; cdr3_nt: TGCGCCAGCAGGGAGATTGGGACAGGGCCTTTAGAGTCACCCCTCCACTTT
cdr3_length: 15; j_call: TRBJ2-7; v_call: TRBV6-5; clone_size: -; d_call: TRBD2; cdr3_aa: CASTWSLSGNYEQYF; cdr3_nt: TGTGCCAGCACCTGGAGTTTGAGCGGGAACTACGAGCAGTACTTC
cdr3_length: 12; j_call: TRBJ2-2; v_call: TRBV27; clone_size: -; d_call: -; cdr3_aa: CASSLRTGELFF; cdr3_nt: TGTGCCAGCAGTTTACGCACCGGGGAGCTGTTTTTT
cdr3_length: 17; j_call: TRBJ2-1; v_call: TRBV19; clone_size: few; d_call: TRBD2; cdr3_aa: CASTLTGLAGYQYEQFF; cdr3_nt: TGTGCCAGTACCCTCACCGGACTAGCGGGTTATCAATATGAGCAGTTCTTC
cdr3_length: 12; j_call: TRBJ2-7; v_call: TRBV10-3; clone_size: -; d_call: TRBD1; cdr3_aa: CATHDRDYEQYF; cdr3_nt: TGTGCCACTCACGACAGGGACTACGAGCAGTACTTC
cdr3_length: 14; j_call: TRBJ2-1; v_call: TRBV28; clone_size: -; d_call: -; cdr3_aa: CASSSGGFYNEQFF; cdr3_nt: TGTGCCAGCAGTTCGGGCGGTTTCTACAATGAGCAGTTCTTC
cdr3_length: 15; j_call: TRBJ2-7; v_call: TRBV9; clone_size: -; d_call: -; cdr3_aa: CASSVEGGDSYEQYF; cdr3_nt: TGTGCCAGCAGCGTAGAGGGGGGGGACTCCTACGAGCAGTACTTC
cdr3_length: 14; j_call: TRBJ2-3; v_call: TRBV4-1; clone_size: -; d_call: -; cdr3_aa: CASSQERVVDTQYF; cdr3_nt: TGCGCCAGCAGCCAAGAAAGGGTGGTGGATACGCAGTATTTT
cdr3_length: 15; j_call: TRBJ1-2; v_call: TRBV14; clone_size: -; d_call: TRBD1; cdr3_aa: CASSPLTGGIYGYTF; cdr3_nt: TGTGCCAGCAGCCCATTGACAGGGGGCATCTATGGCTACACCTTC
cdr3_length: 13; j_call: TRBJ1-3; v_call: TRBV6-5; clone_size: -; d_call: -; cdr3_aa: CASIPNTGNTIYF; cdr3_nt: TGTGCCAGCATCCCCAATACTGGAAACACCATATATTTT
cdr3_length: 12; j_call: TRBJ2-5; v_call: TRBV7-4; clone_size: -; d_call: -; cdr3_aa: CASPAPAETQYF; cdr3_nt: TGTGCCAGCCCTGCCCCGGCGGAGACCCAGTACTTC
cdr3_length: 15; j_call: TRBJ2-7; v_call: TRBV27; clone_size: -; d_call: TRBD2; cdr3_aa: CASSFSGGSHYEQYF; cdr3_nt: TGTGCCAGCAGTTTTTCGGGCGGGAGCCACTACGAGCAGTACTTC
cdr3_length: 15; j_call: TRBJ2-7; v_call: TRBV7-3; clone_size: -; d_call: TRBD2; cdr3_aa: CASSSGLAETYEQYF; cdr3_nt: TGTGCCAGCAGCTCGGGACTAGCGGAAACCTACGAGCAGTACTTC
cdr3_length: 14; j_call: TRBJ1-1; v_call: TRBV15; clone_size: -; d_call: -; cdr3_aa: CATSRDLVGTEAFF; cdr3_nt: TGTGCCACCAGCAGAGATCTGGTGGGAACTGAAGCTTTCTTT
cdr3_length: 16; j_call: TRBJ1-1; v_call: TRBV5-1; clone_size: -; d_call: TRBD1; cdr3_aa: CASSWIPGQGNTEAFF; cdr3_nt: TGCGCCAGCAGCTGGATTCCGGGACAGGGGAACACTGAAGCTTTCTTT
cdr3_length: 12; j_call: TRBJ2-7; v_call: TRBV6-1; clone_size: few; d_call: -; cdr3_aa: CASHISGYEQYF; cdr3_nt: TGTGCCAGTCATATCTCGGGATACGAGCAGTACTTC
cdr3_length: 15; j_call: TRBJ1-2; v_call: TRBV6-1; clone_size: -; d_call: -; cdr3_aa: CASSEGWGLGYGYTF; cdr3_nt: TGTGCCAGCAGTGAAGGGTGGGGATTAGGCTATGGCTACACCTTC
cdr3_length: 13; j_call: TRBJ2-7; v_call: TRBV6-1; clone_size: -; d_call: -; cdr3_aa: CASRYQSPYEQYF; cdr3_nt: TGTGCCAGCAGGTACCAGAGCCCCTACGAGCAGTACTTC
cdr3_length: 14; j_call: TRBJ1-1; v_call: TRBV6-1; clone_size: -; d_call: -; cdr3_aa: CASSEDGQNTEAFF; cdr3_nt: TGTGCCAGCAGTGAAGATGGGCAAAACACTGAAGCTTTCTTT
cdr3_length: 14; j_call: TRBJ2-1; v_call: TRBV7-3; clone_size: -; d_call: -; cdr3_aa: CASSLTNEYNEQFF; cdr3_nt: TGTGCCAGCAGCTTAACGAACGAGTACAATGAGCAGTTCTTC
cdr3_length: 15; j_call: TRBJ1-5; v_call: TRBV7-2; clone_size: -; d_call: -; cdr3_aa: CASSPWGGSNQPQHF; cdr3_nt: TGTGCCAGCAGCCCCTGGGGGGGGAGCAATCAGCCCCAGCATTTT
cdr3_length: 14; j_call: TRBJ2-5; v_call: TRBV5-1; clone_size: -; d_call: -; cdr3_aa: CASSPTATQETQYF; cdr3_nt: TGCGCCAGCAGCCCGACAGCCACACAAGAGACCCAGTACTTC
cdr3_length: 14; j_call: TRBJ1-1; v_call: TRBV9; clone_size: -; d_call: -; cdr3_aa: CASSKRHLNTEAFF; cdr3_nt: TGTGCCAGCAGCAAACGACACTTGAACACTGAAGCTTTCTTT
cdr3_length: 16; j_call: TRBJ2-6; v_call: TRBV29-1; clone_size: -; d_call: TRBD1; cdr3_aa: CSAGTARTSGANVLTF; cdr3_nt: TGCAGCGCCGGGACAGCGCGGACCTCTGGGGCCAACGTCCTGACTTTC
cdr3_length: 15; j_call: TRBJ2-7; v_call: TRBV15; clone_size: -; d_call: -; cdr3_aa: CATSRVRRTPHEQYF; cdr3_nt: TGTGCCACCAGCAGAGTTCGGCGGACTCCCCACGAGCAGTACTTC
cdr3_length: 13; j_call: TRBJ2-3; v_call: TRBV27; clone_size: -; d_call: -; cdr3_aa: CASSLSRADTQYF; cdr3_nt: TGTGCCAGCAGTTTATCGCGCGCAGATACGCAGTATTTT
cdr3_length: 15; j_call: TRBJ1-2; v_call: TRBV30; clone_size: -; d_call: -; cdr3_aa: CAWSPMGLTNYGYTF; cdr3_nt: TGTGCCTGGAGTCCGATGGGTCTAACTAACTATGGCTACACCTTC
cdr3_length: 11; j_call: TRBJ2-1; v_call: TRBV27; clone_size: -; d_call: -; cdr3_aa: CASSLGNEQFF; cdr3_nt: TGTGCCAGCAGTTTAGGCAATGAGCAGTTCTTC
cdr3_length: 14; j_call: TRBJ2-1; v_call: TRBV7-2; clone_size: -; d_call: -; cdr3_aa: CASSLYGRYNEQFF; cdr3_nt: TGTGCCAGCAGCTTATACGGGAGATACAATGAGCAGTTCTTC
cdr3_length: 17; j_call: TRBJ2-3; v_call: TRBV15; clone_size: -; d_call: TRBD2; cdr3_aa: CATSRDAPLAGSDTQYF; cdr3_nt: TGTGCCACCAGCAGAGATGCCCCCCTAGCGGGATCAGATACGCAGTATTTT
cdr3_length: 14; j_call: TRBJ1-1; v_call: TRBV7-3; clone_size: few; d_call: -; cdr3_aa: CASSSDSGLTEAFF; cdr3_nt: TGTGCCAGCAGCTCGGACAGTGGGTTGACTGAAGCTTTCTTT
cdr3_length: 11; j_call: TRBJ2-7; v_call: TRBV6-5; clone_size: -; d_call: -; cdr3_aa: CASSLAREQYF; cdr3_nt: TGTGCCAGCAGTCTCGCAAGGGAGCAGTACTTC
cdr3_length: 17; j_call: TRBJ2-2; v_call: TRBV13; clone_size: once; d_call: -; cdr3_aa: CASSLRREEGYTGELFF; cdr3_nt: TGTGCCAGCAGCCTCAGGCGAGAGGAGGGGTACACCGGGGAGCTGTTTTTT
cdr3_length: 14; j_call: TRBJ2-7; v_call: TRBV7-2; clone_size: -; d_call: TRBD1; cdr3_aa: CASSLSQGAGEQYF; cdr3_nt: TGTGCCAGCAGCTTATCACAGGGGGCCGGCGAGCAGTACTTC
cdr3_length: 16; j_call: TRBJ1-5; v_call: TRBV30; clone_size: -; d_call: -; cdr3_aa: CAWSGTALYSNQPQHF; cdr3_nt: TGTGCCTGGAGCGGGACCGCACTATATAGCAATCAGCCCCAGCATTTT
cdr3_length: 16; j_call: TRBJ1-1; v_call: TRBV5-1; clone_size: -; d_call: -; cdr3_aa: CASSVPRGASNTEAFF; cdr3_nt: TGCGCCAGCAGCGTCCCCCGGGGCGCCTCGAACACTGAAGCTTTCTTT
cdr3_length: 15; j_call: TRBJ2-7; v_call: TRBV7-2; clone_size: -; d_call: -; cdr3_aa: CASSPPGKGGYEQYF; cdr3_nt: TGTGCCAGCAGCCCGCCCGGGAAGGGGGGCTACGAGCAGTACTTC
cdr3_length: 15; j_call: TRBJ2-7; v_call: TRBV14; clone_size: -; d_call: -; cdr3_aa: CASSQDDSPFPEQYF; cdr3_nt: TGTGCCAGCAGCCAAGACGACAGCCCTTTTCCCGAGCAGTACTTC
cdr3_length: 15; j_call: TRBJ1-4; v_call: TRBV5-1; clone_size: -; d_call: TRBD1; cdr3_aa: CASSLKPGGIEKLFF; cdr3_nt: TGCGCCAGCAGCTTGAAGCCAGGGGGTATTGAAAAACTGTTTTTT
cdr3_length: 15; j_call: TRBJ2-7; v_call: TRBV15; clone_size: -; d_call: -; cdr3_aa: CATRGAWDTTYEQYF; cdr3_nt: TGTGCCACCAGAGGGGCTTGGGACACAACCTACGAGCAGTACTTC
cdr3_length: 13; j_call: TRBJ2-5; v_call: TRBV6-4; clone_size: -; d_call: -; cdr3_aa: CASSREIQETQYF; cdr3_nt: TGTGCCAGCAGCAGGGAGATCCAAGAGACCCAGTACTTC
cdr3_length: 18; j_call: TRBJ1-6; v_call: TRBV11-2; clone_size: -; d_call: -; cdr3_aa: CASSPIPGRSSYNSPLHF; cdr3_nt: TGTGCCAGCAGCCCGATTCCAGGACGGAGCTCCTATAATTCACCCCTCCACTTT
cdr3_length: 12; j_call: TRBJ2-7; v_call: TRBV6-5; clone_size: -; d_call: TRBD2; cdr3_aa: CASGAGAGEQYF; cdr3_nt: TGTGCCAGCGGGGCGGGAGCCGGAGAGCAGTACTTC
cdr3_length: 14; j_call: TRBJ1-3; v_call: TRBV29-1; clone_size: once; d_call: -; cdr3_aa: CSVEQGSGGNTIYF; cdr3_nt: TGCAGCGTTGAACAGGGTTCAGGGGGAAACACCATATATTTT
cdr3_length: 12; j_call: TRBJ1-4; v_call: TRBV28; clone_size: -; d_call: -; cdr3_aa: CASSSAIEKLFF; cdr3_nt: TGTGCCAGCAGTTCTGCCATCGAAAAACTGTTTTTT
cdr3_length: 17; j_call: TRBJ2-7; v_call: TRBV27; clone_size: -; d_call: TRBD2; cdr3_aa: CASSLSIGGGVSYEQYF; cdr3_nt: TGTGCCAGCAGTTTATCGATCGGCGGGGGGGTGTCCTACGAGCAGTACTTC